This T cell receptor (beta chain) was found in a study of blood T cells in healthy people across ages. Whole-study findings and limits: There was a strong correlation between TCR beta diversity and naive T cell percentage.

In its sample, this clonotype was seen a few times. Its specificity is not known. The use of a sample-barcoded 5' primer and a J-beta primer mix characterized a second PCR of about 7 to 12 cycles. TCRdb re-analysed the 5' RACE reads in MiXCR, keeping a single row per CDR3 protein. Of 650,000 to 700,000 distinct CDR3 sequences in the sample, 52% were seen once. This CDR3 spans 18 amino acids. The V and J ends lost 2 bases and 5 bases, in that order; junction bases with no gene match: 14. Looked up from germline, CDR1 is SGHRS and CDR2 is YFSETQ. The clonotype comes from a woman older than 75 in good health. This chain connects TRBV5-1 to TRBJ2-1; TRBD2 matches 9 bases. The specimen sequenced was blood. CDR3 residues: CASSLIPVGTSIHNEQFF. The CDR3 DNA reads TGCGCCAGCAGCTTAATACCCGTCGGGACTAGCATCCACAATGAGCAGTTCTTC.